A selection of T cell receptor beta chains follows, all from one sample in a study of shared clonotypes between healthy human individuals. Repertoires were generated with immunoSEQ multiplex PCR, while TCRdb's copy carries only in-frame clones and drops some. The table shows around 980,000 clones, with around 78% occurring only once. Sequences were obtained from memory CD4+ T cells from PBMCs. These receptors originate from a man younger than 30 in good health. Some clones in this sample may be carry-over from other donors' samples. CDR3s include the opening cysteine and the closing phenylalanine or tryptophan. Fields, in order: V gene, J gene, D gene, clone size, CDR3 protein, CDR3 DNA. The D gene is left open where the match is weak. Only part of the rows carry a size: once, few, many, or a class if the clone is expanded.

v_call: TRBV4-3
j_call: TRBJ1-2
d_call: .
clone_size: .
cdr3_aa: CASSLEGRRSGYTF
cdr3_nt: TGCGCCAGCAGCCTGGAGGGGCGCCGAAGCGGCTACACCTTC

v_call: TRBV28
j_call: TRBJ1-2
d_call: .
clone_size: .
cdr3_aa: CASSQPGGANYGYTF
cdr3_nt: TGTGCCAGCAGTCAACCCGGGGGCGCAAACTATGGCTACACCTTC

v_call: TRBV19
j_call: TRBJ2-2
d_call: TRBD2
clone_size: .
cdr3_aa: CASSTAGGIIGELFF
cdr3_nt: TGTGCCAGTAGTACCGCGGGAGGGATTATCGGGGAGCTGTTTTTT

v_call: TRBV5-1
j_call: TRBJ2-7
d_call: .
clone_size: .
cdr3_aa: CASSLDGLGEQYF
cdr3_nt: TGCGCCAGCAGCTTGGACGGTCTCGGAGAGCAGTACTTC

v_call: TRBV5-5
j_call: TRBJ2-7
d_call: .
clone_size: .
cdr3_aa: CASRAVSYEQYF
cdr3_nt: TGTGCCAGCAGAGCTGTTTCCTACGAGCAGTACTTC

v_call: TRBV7-2
j_call: TRBJ2-1
d_call: .
clone_size: .
cdr3_aa: CASSSGPLPFF
cdr3_nt: TGTGCCAGCAGCTCGGGACCGCTGCCGTTCTTC

v_call: TRBV18
j_call: TRBJ2-5
d_call: .
clone_size: .
cdr3_aa: CASSPAEETQYF
cdr3_nt: TGTGCCAGCTCACCGGCAGAAGAGACCCAGTACTTC

v_call: TRBV29-1
j_call: TRBJ2-7
d_call: .
clone_size: few
cdr3_aa: CSVDFRGEQYF
cdr3_nt: TGCAGCGTTGATTTTCGAGGCGAGCAGTACTTC

v_call: TRBV25-1
j_call: TRBJ1-4
d_call: TRBD1
clone_size: .
cdr3_aa: CASSDFDPNRGIREKLFF
cdr3_nt: TGTGCCAGCAGTGATTTCGACCCCAACAGGGGAATCCGTGAAAAACTGTTTTTT

v_call: TRBV2
j_call: TRBJ1-2
d_call: TRBD1
clone_size: .
cdr3_aa: CAGSEPGQGVYGYTF
cdr3_nt: TGTGCCGGCAGTGAACCGGGACAGGGGGTCTATGGCTACACCTTC

v_call: TRBV10-3
j_call: TRBJ2-7
d_call: .
clone_size: .
cdr3_aa: CASSGTTHEQYF
cdr3_nt: TGTGCCAGCTCCGGGACAACCCACGAGCAGTACTTC

v_call: TRBV7-3
j_call: TRBJ2-2
d_call: TRBD2
clone_size: .
cdr3_aa: CASSSLAGAPNTGELFF
cdr3_nt: TGTGCCAGCAGCTCGTTAGCGGGAGCACCGAACACCGGGGAGCTGTTTTTT

v_call: TRBV5-1
j_call: TRBJ2-3
d_call: .
clone_size: .
cdr3_aa: CASSLALASGPSTDTQYF
cdr3_nt: TGCGCCAGCAGCTTGGCGCTAGCTTCAGGGCCTAGCACAGATACGCAGTATTTT

v_call: TRBV6-6
j_call: TRBJ1-2
d_call: .
clone_size: .
cdr3_aa: CASSSHRAPGYGYTF
cdr3_nt: TGTGCCAGCAGTTCCCACAGGGCCCCCGGGTATGGCTACACCTTC

v_call: TRBV28
j_call: TRBJ2-2
d_call: TRBD2
clone_size: few
cdr3_aa: CASSFSSGRIGELFF
cdr3_nt: TGTGCCAGCAGTTTTAGTAGCGGGAGGATCGGGGAGCTGTTTTTT

v_call: TRBV29-1
j_call: TRBJ2-7
d_call: .
clone_size: .
cdr3_aa: CSVGAEHEQYF
cdr3_nt: TGCAGCGTTGGAGCTGAACACGAGCAGTACTTC

v_call: TRBV30
j_call: TRBJ2-3
d_call: .
clone_size: .
cdr3_aa: CAWRSTDTQYF
cdr3_nt: TGTGCCTGGAGGAGCACAGATACGCAGTATTTT

v_call: TRBV5-1
j_call: TRBJ1-1
d_call: TRBD1
clone_size: once
cdr3_aa: CASSPETGYVEAFF
cdr3_nt: TGCGCCAGCAGCCCCGAGACAGGGTACGTTGAAGCTTTCTTT

v_call: TRBV2
j_call: TRBJ2-7
d_call: TRBD1
clone_size: .
cdr3_aa: CASILGQGNYEQYF
cdr3_nt: TGTGCCAGCATATTGGGACAGGGCAATTACGAGCAGTACTTC

v_call: TRBV30
j_call: TRBJ2-5
d_call: .
clone_size: .
cdr3_aa: CAWSVRYGRAETQYF
cdr3_nt: TGTGCCTGGAGTGTACGTTACGGCAGGGCAGAGACCCAGTACTTC

v_call: TRBV11-2
j_call: TRBJ2-2
d_call: TRBD2
clone_size: .
cdr3_aa: CASSRTSGSAGELFF
cdr3_nt: TGTGCCAGCAGCCGGACTAGCGGGAGTGCCGGGGAGCTGTTTTTT

v_call: TRBV6-5
j_call: TRBJ2-7
d_call: .
clone_size: .
cdr3_aa: CASSYGAGLEQYF
cdr3_nt: TGTGCCAGCAGTTACGGTGCAGGCCTCGAGCAGTACTTC

v_call: TRBV28
j_call: TRBJ2-7
d_call: .
clone_size: .
cdr3_aa: CASNNGGATYEQYF
cdr3_nt: TGTGCCAGCAACAACGGGGGAGCCACCTACGAGCAGTACTTC

v_call: TRBV15
j_call: TRBJ2-4
d_call: .
clone_size: .
cdr3_aa: CATSREGGMRNIQYF
cdr3_nt: TGTGCCACCAGCAGAGAAGGAGGCATGAGGAACATTCAGTACTTC

v_call: TRBV10-3
j_call: TRBJ2-5
d_call: TRBD2
clone_size: .
cdr3_aa: CAISAREEETQYF
cdr3_nt: TGTGCCATCAGTGCGCGGGAGGAGGAGACCCAGTACTTC

v_call: TRBV9
j_call: TRBJ2-3
d_call: .
clone_size: once
cdr3_aa: CASSVTSTDTQYF
cdr3_nt: TGTGCCAGCAGCGTAACCAGCACAGATACGCAGTATTTT

v_call: TRBV25-1
j_call: TRBJ2-3
d_call: TRBD1
clone_size: .
cdr3_aa: CASRGQGTDTQYF
cdr3_nt: TGTGCCAGCAGAGGACAGGGGACAGATACGCAGTATTTT

v_call: TRBV9
j_call: TRBJ2-3
d_call: TRBD2
clone_size: .
cdr3_aa: CASSVGTSGTTDTQYF
cdr3_nt: TGTGCCAGCAGCGTGGGGACTAGCGGGACCACAGATACGCAGTATTTT

v_call: TRBV7-9
j_call: TRBJ2-2
d_call: TRBD2
clone_size: once
cdr3_aa: CASSPRLAGMNTGELFF
cdr3_nt: TGTGCCAGCAGCCCCAGACTAGCGGGAATGAACACCGGGGAGCTGTTTTTT

v_call: TRBV11-2
j_call: TRBJ2-1
d_call: .
clone_size: .
cdr3_aa: CASSLVGLRQFF
cdr3_nt: TGTGCCAGCAGCTTAGTCGGACTTCGGCAGTTCTTC

v_call: TRBV27
j_call: TRBJ2-7
d_call: .
clone_size: .
cdr3_aa: CASSLRARSYEQYF
cdr3_nt: TGTGCCAGCAGTTTAAGGGCCAGGTCCTACGAGCAGTACTTC

v_call: TRBV7-2
j_call: TRBJ2-2
d_call: TRBD2
clone_size: .
cdr3_aa: CASSPRWWAGDPGELFF
cdr3_nt: TGTGCCAGCAGCCCCCGGTGGTGGGCGGGAGATCCCGGGGAGCTGTTTTTT

v_call: TRBV21-1
j_call: TRBJ2-7
d_call: .
clone_size: .
cdr3_aa: CASTPIPCGPGVSEQYF
cdr3_nt: TGTGCCAGCACCCCAATCCCCTGTGGGCCGGGAGTAAGCGAGCAGTACTTC

v_call: TRBV6-1
j_call: TRBJ2-2
d_call: TRBD2
clone_size: .
cdr3_aa: CASRETSRNTGELFF
cdr3_nt: TGTGCCAGCAGGGAGACTAGCCGAAACACCGGGGAGCTGTTTTTT

v_call: TRBV10-3
j_call: TRBJ1-2
d_call: .
clone_size: .
cdr3_aa: CAVGTRNGGGYTF
cdr3_nt: TGTGCCGTGGGGACACGCAACGGCGGGGGCTACACCTTC

v_call: TRBV30
j_call: TRBJ2-6
d_call: .
clone_size: .
cdr3_aa: CAWGRGTFSGANVLTF
cdr3_nt: TGTGCCTGGGGCAGGGGTACCTTCTCTGGGGCCAACGTCCTGACTTTC

v_call: TRBV28
j_call: TRBJ2-1
d_call: TRBD2
clone_size: .
cdr3_aa: CASSPRLAGGYNEQFF
cdr3_nt: TGTGCCAGCAGTCCCCGACTAGCGGGAGGGTACAATGAGCAGTTCTTC

v_call: TRBV19
j_call: TRBJ2-7
d_call: TRBD2
clone_size: .
cdr3_aa: CASRPSGRYEQYF
cdr3_nt: TGTGCCAGTAGGCCTAGCGGCCGCTACGAGCAGTACTTC